This is a list of T cell receptor beta chains from one sample in a study of T cells in Graves' hyperthyroidism and ophthalmopathy. MiXCR, applied by TCRdb to the multiplex PCR reads, yields one record per CDR3 protein. The repertoire holds a few hundred thousand distinct CDR3 sequences, more than 12% seen once, with 32% in the top ten. The sequenced material came from blood. Every receptor here comes from a woman in her twenties or thirties with Graves' hyperthyroidism. CDR3s include the opening cysteine and the closing phenylalanine or tryptophan. The D gene is left open where the match is weak. Clone size is shown for a subset of rows, as once, few, many or a class of expanded clone.

abundance: many; v_gene: TRBV11-2; d_gene: .; j_gene: TRBJ1-3; CDR3aa: CASSENPGNTIYF; CDR3nt: TGTGCCAGCAGCGAAAACCCTGGAAACACCATATATTTT
abundance: few; v_gene: TRBV6-1; d_gene: .; j_gene: TRBJ2-1; CDR3aa: CASRSSGTRAYNEQFF; CDR3nt: TGTGCCAGCAGGTCCTCCGGGACTCGCGCCTACAATGAGCAGTTCTTC
abundance: many; v_gene: TRBV5-5; d_gene: .; j_gene: TRBJ2-5; CDR3aa: CASSLSPLGPQYF; CDR3nt: TGTGCCAGCAGCTTATCCCCCCTAGGTCCCCAGTACTTC
abundance: few; v_gene: TRBV28; d_gene: .; j_gene: TRBJ1-1; CDR3aa: CASSFSGRPGGTEAFF; CDR3nt: TGTGCCAGCAGTTTCTCCGGCCGCCCGGGGGGCACTGAAGCTTTCTTT
abundance: many; v_gene: TRBV28; d_gene: .; j_gene: TRBJ2-1; CDR3aa: CASSFQAEQFF; CDR3nt: TGTGCCAGCAGTTTCCAGGCCGAGCAGTTCTTC
abundance: few; v_gene: TRBV5-1; d_gene: .; j_gene: TRBJ1-6; CDR3aa: CASSPQGSSYNSPLHF; CDR3nt: TGCGCCAGCAGCCCTCAAGGTAGCTCCTATAATTCACCCCTCCACTTT
abundance: .; v_gene: TRBV4-1; d_gene: .; j_gene: TRBJ2-1; CDR3aa: CASSQEATDPINEQFF; CDR3nt: TGCGCCAGCAGCCAAGAGGCAACCGACCCAATCAATGAGCAGTTCTTC
abundance: many; v_gene: TRBV5-1; d_gene: .; j_gene: TRBJ1-3; CDR3aa: CASSLDGNTIYF; CDR3nt: TGCGCCAGCAGCTTGGATGGAAACACCATATATTTT
abundance: .; v_gene: TRBV7-9; d_gene: .; j_gene: TRBJ2-2; CDR3aa: CASSKSTGSGELFF; CDR3nt: TGTGCCAGCAGCAAATCTACAGGGTCCGGGGAGCTGTTTTTT
abundance: few; v_gene: TRBV2; d_gene: TRBD1; j_gene: TRBJ1-6; CDR3aa: CASRLEGGSRSPLHF; CDR3nt: TGTGCCAGCAGGCTGGAAGGGGGCTCTAGATCACCCCTCCACTTT
abundance: .; v_gene: TRBV24-1; d_gene: TRBD1; j_gene: TRBJ2-2; CDR3aa: CATSDSWTGDTGELFF; CDR3nt: TGTGCCACCAGTGATTCGTGGACAGGGGATACCGGGGAGCTGTTTTTT
abundance: many; v_gene: TRBV20-1; d_gene: .; j_gene: TRBJ1-5; CDR3aa: CSARDPPGKSNQPQHF; CDR3nt: TGCAGTGCTAGAGATCCCCCCGGTAAAAGCAATCAGCCCCAGCATTTT
abundance: .; v_gene: TRBV19; d_gene: TRBD1; j_gene: TRBJ2-5; CDR3aa: CASSIGSGQPKETQYF; CDR3nt: TGTGCCAGTAGTATAGGATCGGGACAGCCCAAAGAGACCCAGTACTTC
abundance: .; v_gene: TRBV20-1; d_gene: .; j_gene: TRBJ2-7; CDR3aa: CSASGQPSYEQYF; CDR3nt: TGCAGTGCTAGTGGTCAACCCTCCTACGAGCAGTACTTC
abundance: once; v_gene: TRBV12-3/TRBV12-4; d_gene: TRBD2; j_gene: TRBJ2-5; CDR3aa: CASSTGTSGETQYF; CDR3nt: TGTGCCAGCAGTACCGGGACTAGCGGGGAGACCCAGTACTTC
abundance: many; v_gene: TRBV28; d_gene: .; j_gene: TRBJ2-3; CDR3aa: CASSLQGRPTDTQYF; CDR3nt: TGTGCCAGCAGTTTACAGGGGAGGCCCACAGATACGCAGTATTTT
abundance: .; v_gene: TRBV20-1; d_gene: TRBD2; j_gene: TRBJ2-5; CDR3aa: CSARAHGRELETQYF; CDR3nt: TGCAGTGCTAGGGCCCACGGGAGGGAGTTGGAGACCCAGTACTTC
abundance: few; v_gene: TRBV5-1; d_gene: TRBD2; j_gene: TRBJ2-3; CDR3aa: CASSPGLAGGSGTDTQYF; CDR3nt: TGCGCCAGCAGCCCGGGACTAGCGGGAGGATCGGGGACAGATACGCAGTATTTT
abundance: .; v_gene: TRBV30; d_gene: TRBD2; j_gene: TRBJ2-7; CDR3aa: CALTKTSGVSYEQYF; CDR3nt: TGTGCCTTGACAAAGACTAGCGGGGTCTCCTACGAGCAGTACTTC
abundance: many; v_gene: TRBV20-1; d_gene: .; j_gene: TRBJ1-2; CDR3aa: CSAGQSNYGYTF; CDR3nt: TGCAGTGCTGGACAGTCCAACTATGGCTACACCTTC
abundance: .; v_gene: TRBV11-2; d_gene: TRBD2; j_gene: TRBJ2-1; CDR3aa: CASRTAGGSYNEQFF; CDR3nt: TGTGCCAGCCGCACAGCGGGAGGTTCCTACAATGAGCAGTTCTTC
abundance: .; v_gene: TRBV28; d_gene: .; j_gene: TRBJ1-4; CDR3aa: CASGWVTNEKLFF; CDR3nt: TGTGCCAGCGGTTGGGTAACTAATGAAAAACTGTTTTTT
abundance: many; v_gene: TRBV2; d_gene: .; j_gene: TRBJ1-5; CDR3aa: CASGETAYSNQPQHF; CDR3nt: TGTGCCAGCGGAGAGACAGCCTATAGCAATCAGCCCCAGCATTTT
abundance: .; v_gene: TRBV5-8; d_gene: .; j_gene: TRBJ2-1; CDR3aa: CASSTGSSYNEQFF; CDR3nt: TGTGCCAGCAGTACAGGGAGCTCCTACAATGAGCAGTTCTTC
abundance: few; v_gene: TRBV10-3; d_gene: TRBD2; j_gene: TRBJ2-5; CDR3aa: CAISESRLAGETQYF; CDR3nt: TGTGCCATCAGTGAGTCCCGACTAGCCGGTGAGACCCAGTACTTC
abundance: many; v_gene: TRBV28; d_gene: .; j_gene: TRBJ2-1; CDR3aa: CASSSTGYLAEQFF; CDR3nt: TGTGCCAGCAGCTCCACGGGATATTTAGCTGAGCAGTTCTTC
abundance: few; v_gene: TRBV29-1; d_gene: .; j_gene: TRBJ2-1; CDR3aa: CSVDVANEQFF; CDR3nt: TGCAGCGTTGACGTAGCCAATGAGCAGTTCTTC
abundance: many; v_gene: TRBV2; d_gene: TRBD1; j_gene: TRBJ1-6; CDR3aa: CASRVDRGGRSPLHF; CDR3nt: TGTGCCAGCAGAGTGGACAGGGGCGGGCGTTCACCCCTCCACTTT
abundance: few; v_gene: TRBV19; d_gene: .; j_gene: TRBJ2-1; CDR3aa: CASSLNAGRSWYEQFF; CDR3nt: TGTGCCAGTAGTTTGAACGCAGGACGTTCTTGGTATGAGCAGTTCTTC
abundance: .; v_gene: TRBV4-2; d_gene: .; j_gene: TRBJ1-2; CDR3aa: CASSPDPETRTAGGYTF; CDR3nt: TGTGCCAGCAGCCCGGATCCCGAGACACGCACCGCGGGCGGCTACACCTTC
abundance: many; v_gene: TRBV28; d_gene: TRBD2; j_gene: TRBJ2-7; CDR3aa: CASSSLRTSGNSYEQYF; CDR3nt: TGTGCCAGCAGTTCCCTACGGACTAGCGGGAACTCCTACGAGCAGTACTTC
abundance: few; v_gene: TRBV12-3/TRBV12-4; d_gene: .; j_gene: TRBJ1-2; CDR3aa: CASSFRRAGYGYTF; CDR3nt: TGTGCCAGCAGTTTCCGTCGAGCGGGATATGGCTACACCTTC
abundance: many; v_gene: TRBV20-1; d_gene: .; j_gene: TRBJ2-3; CDR3aa: CSAWGTGTDTQYF; CDR3nt: TGCAGTGCTTGGGGAACTGGCACAGATACGCAGTATTTT
abundance: .; v_gene: TRBV5-1; d_gene: .; j_gene: TRBJ2-3; CDR3aa: CASSSLGFDYTDTQYF; CDR3nt: TGCGCCAGCAGCTCGCTAGGTTTCGACTACACAGATACGCAGTATTTT
abundance: many; v_gene: TRBV12-3/TRBV12-4; d_gene: TRBD2; j_gene: TRBJ2-3; CDR3aa: CASNKAGASTDTQYF; CDR3nt: TGTGCCAGCAACAAAGCGGGGGCTAGCACAGATACGCAGTATTTT
abundance: .; v_gene: TRBV2; d_gene: TRBD1; j_gene: TRBJ1-4; CDR3aa: CASAKPRQGGNEKLFF; CDR3nt: TGTGCCAGCGCGAAACCGCGACAGGGAGGTAATGAAAAACTGTTTTTT
abundance: many; v_gene: TRBV24-1; d_gene: TRBD1; j_gene: TRBJ2-5; CDR3aa: CATSAGGEGTQYF; CDR3nt: TGTGCCACCAGTGCAGGGGGCGAGGGGACCCAGTACTTC
abundance: many; v_gene: TRBV12-3/TRBV12-4; d_gene: .; j_gene: TRBJ1-1; CDR3aa: CASIPGGGMNTEAFF; CDR3nt: TGTGCCAGCATCCCCGGGGGCGGTATGAACACTGAAGCTTTCTTT
abundance: .; v_gene: TRBV7-2; d_gene: .; j_gene: TRBJ2-7; CDR3aa: CASSPGRMEQYF; CDR3nt: TGTGCCAGCAGCCCGGGACGGATGGAGCAGTACTTC
abundance: .; v_gene: TRBV20-1; d_gene: .; j_gene: TRBJ2-7; CDR3aa: CSALRGAGSHEQYF; CDR3nt: TGCAGTGCCCTCCGGGGGGCAGGGTCCCACGAGCAGTACTTC
abundance: few; v_gene: TRBV2; d_gene: .; j_gene: TRBJ2-1; CDR3aa: CASSGRGGYNEQFF; CDR3nt: TGTGCCAGCAGTGGGAGGGGGGGGTACAATGAGCAGTTCTTC
abundance: few; v_gene: TRBV19; d_gene: .; j_gene: TRBJ2-1; CDR3aa: CASKAGRTEQFF; CDR3nt: TGTGCCAGTAAGGCGGGGCGGACTGAGCAGTTCTTC
abundance: few; v_gene: TRBV4-2; d_gene: .; j_gene: TRBJ2-2; CDR3aa: CASSQLQGGNTGELFF; CDR3nt: TGTGCCAGCAGCCAACTACAGGGCGGGAACACCGGGGAGCTGTTTTTT
abundance: many; v_gene: TRBV3-1; d_gene: TRBD2; j_gene: TRBJ2-5; CDR3aa: CASSQDLSGTSGIGQETQYF; CDR3nt: TGTGCCAGCAGCCAAGATTTAAGTGGGACTAGCGGGATCGGGCAAGAGACCCAGTACTTC
abundance: many; v_gene: TRBV3-1; d_gene: .; j_gene: TRBJ2-1; CDR3aa: CASSLGGSNSYNEQFF; CDR3nt: TGTGCCAGCAGCCTAGGAGGGTCCAATTCCTACAATGAGCAGTTCTTC
abundance: many; v_gene: TRBV20-1; d_gene: TRBD2; j_gene: TRBJ2-1; CDR3aa: CSALAGPQIKNEQFF; CDR3nt: TGCAGTGCCCTAGCGGGACCCCAGATTAAGAATGAGCAGTTCTTC
abundance: many; v_gene: TRBV20-1; d_gene: TRBD1; j_gene: TRBJ1-1; CDR3aa: CSATGQGTNTEAFF; CDR3nt: TGCAGTGCCACGGGACAGGGAACGAACACTGAAGCTTTCTTT
abundance: .; v_gene: TRBV20-1; d_gene: .; j_gene: TRBJ1-6; CDR3aa: CSARADSSYNSPLHF; CDR3nt: TGCAGTGCTAGGGCCGACAGCTCCTATAATTCACCCCTCCACTTT
abundance: many; v_gene: TRBV3-1; d_gene: TRBD1; j_gene: TRBJ1-1; CDR3aa: CASSQVGQGSEAFF; CDR3nt: TGTGCCAGCAGCCAAGTGGGACAGGGGTCTGAAGCTTTCTTT
abundance: few; v_gene: TRBV30; d_gene: TRBD1; j_gene: TRBJ2-7; CDR3aa: CAWSIARRDRGPFEQYF; CDR3nt: TGTGCCTGGAGTATCGCCCGCCGGGACAGGGGGCCCTTCGAGCAGTACTTC
abundance: many; v_gene: TRBV20-1; d_gene: .; j_gene: TRBJ2-7; CDR3aa: CSALVGEEVYEQYF; CDR3nt: TGCAGTGCTCTCGTGGGGGAAGAAGTGTACGAGCAGTACTTC
abundance: many; v_gene: TRBV6-1; d_gene: .; j_gene: TRBJ2-2; CDR3aa: CASSRITGELFF; CDR3nt: TGTGCCAGCAGTCGCATAACCGGGGAGCTGTTTTTT
abundance: few; v_gene: TRBV4-1; d_gene: .; j_gene: TRBJ2-2; CDR3aa: CASSFRGQFAGELFF; CDR3nt: TGCGCCAGCAGCTTTCGGGGCCAGTTCGCCGGGGAGCTGTTTTTT